The 21 T cell receptor beta chains given below trace back to one sample, sequenced in a study of response to subunit inactivated influenza vaccine. A single record per CDR3 protein comes from TCRdb applying MiXCR to the RT-PCR reads. The sample carries hundreds of thousands of distinct CDR3 sequences, about 18% recorded once. The specimen comprised PBMCs from blood, sampled around 5 days after vaccination. The receptors shown here come from a man between 50 and 59 years old who received an inactivated influenza vaccine.

The chain recombines TRBV6-1 with TRBJ1-2; 8 bases fit TRBD1. Trimming took 6 bases from V and 5 from J; bases not matched to a gene: 11. The CDR3 has 15 amino acids. Germline assignment: CDR1 MNHNS and CDR2 SASEGT. The CDR3 sequence is CASSPGQGAWYGYTF. The CDR3 nucleotides are TGTGCCAGCAGCCCAGGGCAGGGGGCATGGTATGGCTACACCTTC.

This clonotype was observed a handful of times. The rearrangement joins TRBV20-1 to TRBJ2-3, with TRBD2 as a possible D gene (6 bases). The V gene lost 3 bases and the J gene lost 0 bases, with 16 bases spanning the gap. Germline CDR1 is DFQATT and CDR2 is SNEGSKA (reference sequence). The CDR3 is 16 amino acids. CDR3 bases: TGCAGTGCTAGTCCGGGAGAGGGGTTTAGCACAGATACGCAGTATTTT. It yields the protein CSASPGEGFSTDTQYF.

The V and J genes are TRBV15 and TRBJ2-3; TRBD2 matches 14 bases. CDR1 is LNHNV and CDR2 is YYDKDF in the germline V gene (reference sequence). The V gene end was trimmed by 1 base and the J gene end by 5 bases; junction bases not matched to a gene: 2. CDR3 length: 16 residues. In DNA form, the CDR3 reads TGTGCCACCAGCAGAGGACTAGCGGGGGGGCTAGATACGCAGTATTTT. Its translation is CATSRGLAGGLDTQYF. The variable domain in full, completed from reference TRBV15 and TRBJ2-3, reads DAMVIQNPRYQVTQFGKPVTLSCSQTLNHNVMYWYQQKSSQAPKLLFHYYDKDFNNEADTPDNFQSRRPNTSFCFLDIRSPGLGDTAMYLCATSRGLAGGLDTQYFGPGTRLTVL.

The chain carries TRBV5-1 and TRBJ1-4, with D perhaps matching TRBD1 (5 bases). This CDR3 has 15 residues. From germline, CDR1 is SGHRS and CDR2 YFSETQ. V was shortened by 4 bases and J by 5 bases, with 15 bases between the two germline ends. The CDR3 is CASSRGVGGNEKLFF. In DNA form, the CDR3 reads TGCGCCAGCAGCCGGGGGGTCGGAGGGAATGAAAAACTGTTTTTT.

The sample holds one count of this clonotype. The rearrangement links TRBV7-6 to TRBJ2-5; TRBD2 matches at 8 bases. The trim removed 4 bases at V and 5 bases at J, leaving 12 bases unmatched. The germline V gene has CDR1 SGHVS and CDR2 FNYEAQ. This CDR3 spans 16 amino acids. CDR3 coding DNA: TGTGCCAGCAGCTCCAAACCCGGGAGGGCCGGTGAGACCCAGTACTTC. Translation gives CASSSKPGRAGETQYF.

This clonotype was picked up a small number of times. V gene TRBV6-2 or TRBV6-3 combines with J gene TRBJ2-5, with 7 nucleotides matching TRBD2. The CDR3 has 17 amino acids. V was clipped by 1 base and J by 0 bases; unmatched bases: 8. Germline V gene lookup returns CDR1 MNHEY and CDR2 SVGEGT. The CDR3 loop is CASSYFRLAVYQETQYF. Here the CDR3 DNA reads TGTGCCAGCAGTTACTTCCGTCTAGCGGTGTACCAAGAGACCCAGTACTTC.

The gene calls are TRBV15 and TRBJ2-5; no firm D call. The V end lost 6 bases, the J end lost 4 bases, and 12 bases lay between the germline ends. The CDR3 consists of 13 residues. CDR1 LNHNV and CDR2 YYDKDF come from the germline V gene (reference sequence). Here the CDR3 DNA reads TGTGCCACCAGTTTGAGGCTGGGAGAGACCCAGTACTTC. It specifies CATSLRLGETQYF.

The V and J genes are TRBV5-5 and TRBJ1-2; D uncertain. The CDR3 spans 13 residues. V lost 0 bases and J 4 bases, leaving 7 bases between the germline ends. Germline V gene lookup returns CDR1 SGHKS and CDR2 YYEKEE (reference sequence). CDR3 coding DNA: TGTGCCAGCAGCTTGGAAGGACTCTATGGCTACACCTTC. The encoded protein is CASSLEGLYGYTF.

This clonotype was picked up a small number of times. V usage is TRBV9 and J usage is TRBJ2-1, with TRBD2 matching 9 bases. The germline V gene encodes CDR1 SGDLS and CDR2 YYNGEE. This CDR3 contains 14 residues. Trimming cost V 3 bases and J 7 bases; bases outside gene matches: 5. In nucleotides, the CDR3 is TGTGCCAGCAGCGGGGTTCTAGCGGGGAATGAGCAGTTCTTC. It specifies CASSGVLAGNEQFF.

The rearrangement uses TRBV7-2 and TRBJ2-7; D is uncertain. V was cut by 1 base and J by 3 bases, with 7 bases left in between. Germline assignment: CDR1 SGHTA and CDR2 FQGNSA. This CDR3 comprises 13 residues. In nucleotides, the CDR3 is TGTGCCAGCAGCTTAGTTGTGATCTACGAGCAGTACTTC. Encoded protein: CASSLVVIYEQYF.

This clonotype came up a few times. The chain has TRBV20-1 and TRBJ2-5; 7 bases are a match to TRBD1. This CDR3 has 15 amino acids. Losses at the gene ends were 4 bases for V and 2 bases for J; bases not matched to a gene: 10. The germline CDR1 and CDR2 sequences are DFQATT and SNEGSKA (reference sequence). The CDR3, as DNA: TGCAGTGCTAAAAAATCGACAGGGTATCAAGAGACCCAGTACTTC. Protein sequence: CSAKKSTGYQETQYF.

The chain is built from TRBV3-1 and TRBJ1-1; D unresolved. Germline lookup yields CDR1 LGHDT and CDR2 YNNKEL (reference sequence). The CDR3 consists of 15 residues. V was shortened by 4 bases and J by 1 base, with 13 bases between the two germline ends. The CDR3 reads CASSPRPSTNTEAFF. CDR3 nucleotides: TGTGCCAGCAGCCCAAGGCCTTCCACGAACACTGAAGCTTTCTTT.

This rearrangement joins TRBV7-3 to TRBJ2-7; D might be TRBD1 or TRBD2, each matching 5 bases. This CDR3 spans 15 amino acids. Trimming removed 5 bases from V and 0 bases from J, with 14 bases in between. Germline values: CDR1 SGHTA, CDR2 FQGTGA. CDR3 in DNA: TGTGCCAGCAGCATGGGACCTCGGAGCTCCTACGAGCAGTACTTC. It specifies CASSMGPRSSYEQYF.

This clonotype came up a few times. The CDR3 protein is CASSYTSGGAETQYF. The CDR3 DNA reads TGTGCCAGCAGTTATACCAGCGGGGGGGCTGAGACCCAGTACTTC. The V and J genes are TRBV12-3 or TRBV12-4 and TRBJ2-5; 10 bases agree with TRBD2. V lost 4 bases to trimming and J lost 5 bases; unmatched junction nucleotides: 7. This CDR3 spans 15 amino acids.

This clonotype was found a few times. The chain employs TRBV7-2 and TRBJ1-2; D gene uncertain. The CDR3 sequence is 16 residues long. With 2 bases removed from V and 5 bases from J, the gap between germline ends came to 18 bases. Germline assignment: CDR1 SGHTA and CDR2 FQGNSA. CDR3 coding DNA: TGTGCCAGCAGCTTATCCTTTCAAACATCTTCATATGGCTACACCTTC. Translated: CASSLSFQTSSYGYTF.

This clonotype was counted only a few times. The DNA for the CDR3 is TGTGCCAGCAGTTCCCCGGGACTGTTAGCCAAAAACATTCAGTACTTC. Amino acids: CASSSPGLLAKNIQYF. The chain couples TRBV12-3 or TRBV12-4 to TRBJ2-4; D is perhaps TRBD2 (6 bases). Trimming pared 4 bases from V and 0 bases from J, leaving 13 bases between. The CDR3 runs to 16 residues.

The V gene is TRBV6-5, the J gene TRBJ2-5; 11 nucleotides line up with TRBD2. The V segment lost 3 bases and the J segment 4 bases; nucleotides outside the gene matches: 7. Looked up from germline, CDR1 is MNHEY and CDR2 is SVGAGI. The CDR3 consists of 16 residues. The CDR3 DNA follows: TGTGCCAGCAGTTATTCCGGGACTAGCGGCCGAGAGACCCAGTACTTC. It specifies CASSYSGTSGRETQYF.

This clonotype was seen more than once but under ten times. The V call is TRBV20-1, the J call TRBJ1-4; possibly TRBD1 for D (6 bases). Germline V gene data show CDR1 as DFQATT and CDR2 as SNEGSKA (reference sequence). The CDR3 spans 13 residues. V dropped 4 bases and J dropped 7 bases, with 13 bases sitting between them. The CDR3 nucleotides are TGCAGTGCTATGGGGGGGCCGGGTGAAAAACTGTTTTTT. Protein sequence: CSAMGGPGEKLFF.

This clonotype was seen a handful of times. The chain combines TRBV12-3 or TRBV12-4 with TRBJ2-7; no firm D call. V lost 3 bases and J lost 0, with 9 bases in between. The length of the CDR3 is 14 residues. CDR3 protein: CASSFSGVSYEQYF. The CDR3 nucleotides are TGTGCCAGCAGTTTTAGTGGGGTCTCCTACGAGCAGTACTTC.

This clonotype occurred once. This chain joins TRBV20-1 and TRBJ1-5, with 7 bases matching TRBD1. Germline values: CDR1 DFQATT, CDR2 SNEGSKA (reference sequence). The length of the CDR3 is 15 residues. After removal of 5 bases from V and 6 bases from J, the junction contained 13 bases not matched to a gene. The CDR3 protein is CSAAPGGGGGQPQHF. Written as DNA, the CDR3 is TGCAGTGCTGCCCCGGGAGGGGGCGGGGGTCAGCCCCAGCATTTT.

This clonotype was counted only a few times. The CDR3 is CASSSGYGQETQYF. The CDR3 coding sequence is TGTGCCAGCAGCTCCGGGTATGGCCAAGAGACCCAGTACTTC. The chain carries TRBV7-2 and TRBJ2-5, with D unresolved. The CDR3 is made up of 14 amino acids. V lost 4 bases to trimming and J lost 1 base, with 10 bases between them. The germline gives CDR1 SGHTA, CDR2 FQGNSA. The full variable domain, with the rest looked up from reference TRBV7-2 and TRBJ2-5, is GAGVSQSPSNKVTEKGKDVELRCDPISGHTALYWYRQSLGQGLEFLIYFQGNSAPDKSGLPSDRFSAERTGGSVSTLTIQRTQQEDSAVYLCASSSGYGQETQYFGPGTRLLVL.